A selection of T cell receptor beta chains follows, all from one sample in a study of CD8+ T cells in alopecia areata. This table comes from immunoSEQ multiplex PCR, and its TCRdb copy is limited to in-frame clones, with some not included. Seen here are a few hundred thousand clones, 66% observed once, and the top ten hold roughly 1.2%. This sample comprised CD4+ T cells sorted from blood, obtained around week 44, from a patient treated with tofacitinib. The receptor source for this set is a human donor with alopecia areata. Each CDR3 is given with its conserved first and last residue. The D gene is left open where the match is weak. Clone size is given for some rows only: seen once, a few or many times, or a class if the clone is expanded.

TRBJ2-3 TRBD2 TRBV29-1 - TGCAGCGCCGCCGGGGGGGGGCGAAGCACAGATACGCAGTATTTT CSAAGGGRSTDTQYF
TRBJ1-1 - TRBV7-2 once TGTGCCAGCAGCTTAGGGGGGCCGGGCACTGAAGCTTTCTTT CASSLGGPGTEAFF
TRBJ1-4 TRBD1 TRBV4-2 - TGTGCCAGCAGCCAGGCGACCGGGACAGGGGGTGAAAAACTGTTTTTT CASSQATGTGGEKLFF
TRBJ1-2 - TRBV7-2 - TGTGCCAGCAGCTTAGACAGGATTCATGGCTACACCTTC CASSLDRIHGYTF
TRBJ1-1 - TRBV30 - TGTGCCTGGAGTGTATTGGGCGCGGAGATCTTT CAWSVLGAEIF
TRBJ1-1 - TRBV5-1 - TGCGCCAGCAGCTTGGAGTGGAACACTGAAGCTTTCTTT CASSLEWNTEAFF
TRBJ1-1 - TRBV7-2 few TGTGCCAGCAGTTATCAGGTCCCCAACACTGAAGCTTTCTTT CASSYQVPNTEAFF
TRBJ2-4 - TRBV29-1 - TGCAGCGTTGTATGGGGGACATCCAACATTCAGTACTTC CSVVWGTSNIQYF
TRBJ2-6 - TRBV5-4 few TGTGCCAGCGGCTCGTGGGGATCTGGGGCCAACGTCCTGACTTTC CASGSWGSGANVLTF
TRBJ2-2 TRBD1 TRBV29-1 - TGCAGCGCCTCCCCCGGGACAGGGATCGGCGGGGAGCTGTTTTTT CSASPGTGIGGELFF
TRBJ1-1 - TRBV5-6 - TGTGCCAGCAGCTACACCCATAACATGAACACTGAAGCTTTCTTT CASSYTHNMNTEAFF
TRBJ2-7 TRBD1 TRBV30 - TGTGCCTGGACGGGACAGCATCTCTACGAGCAGTACTTC CAWTGQHLYEQYF
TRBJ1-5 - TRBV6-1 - TGTGCCAGCATGGGAGGTAGGAATAGCAATCAGCCCCAGCATTTT CASMGGRNSNQPQHF
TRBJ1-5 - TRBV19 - TGTGCCAGTAGTATCTCTACCAACCAGCCCCAGCATTTT CASSISTNQPQHF
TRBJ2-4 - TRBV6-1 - TGTGCCAGCAGTGAAAGGTGGGAAAACATTCAGTACTTC CASSERWENIQYF
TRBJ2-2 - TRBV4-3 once TGCGCCAGCAGCCAAGAACGTACCGGGGAGCTGTTTTTT CASSQERTGELFF
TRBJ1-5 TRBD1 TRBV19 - TGTGCCAGTAGTAGCCAGGGGGGCAATCAGCCCCAGCATTTT CASSSQGGNQPQHF
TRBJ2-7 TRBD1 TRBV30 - TGTGCCTGGAGTGTTAAGGACAGGGAAAAGCAGTACTTC CAWSVKDREKQYF
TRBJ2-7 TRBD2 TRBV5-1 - TGCGCCAGCAGCGTAGCGGGGGGGCCTCAAGAGCAGTACTTC CASSVAGGPQEQYF
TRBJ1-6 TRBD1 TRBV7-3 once TGTGCCAGCAGCTTAAGGGGACAGGGGGATTCACCCCTCCACTTT CASSLRGQGDSPLHF
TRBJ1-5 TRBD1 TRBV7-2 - TGTGCCAGCAGCCCACAGGGGAAAAATCAGCCCCAGCATTTT CASSPQGKNQPQHF
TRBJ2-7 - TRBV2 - TGTGCCAGCAGGGCCGCGGGACAGAGCCGCTACGAGCAGTACTTC CASRAAGQSRYEQYF